This record looks at one T cell receptor beta chain sequence and its context. It has no known antigen specificity. These data originate in a study of T cells expressing NK-cell markers (TCRdb year 2020). Background for the entire study: About eight donors provided sorted CD3+CD56+NKG2C+, CD3+CD56+NKG2C- and CD3+CD56-NKG2C+ T-cell subsets, whose TCR beta-chain repertoires were profiled. Of the eight sequenced donors, seven were found to be HCMV-seropositive and one was found to be HCMV-seronegative. Randomly selected healthy volunteers, three men and five women, were used as the eight sequenced donors. Libraries were sequenced as 2 x 150 bp reads on Illumina HiSeq 2000/2500, MiSeq or NextSeq.

Sequencing instrument: Illumina HiSeq 2000. TCR beta cDNA libraries were prepared using 5'RACE template switching, which introduced a universal primer site and unique molecular identifiers. cDNA synthesis was primed from the TCR beta constant segment, followed by two successive PCR amplification steps. Per the source publication's procedure: MIGEC was used to demultiplex reads and group reads by UMI, and MiTCR was used to assemble and quantify clonotypes. To remove erroneous sequences, TCR cDNA sequences were retained only when supported by two or more reads. Downstream repertoire analysis used the tcR package, and clonotypes were matched across fractions by CDR3 nucleotide sequence plus V segment. VDJmatch was used to annotate antigen specificity against VDJdb, with one amino acid substitution in CDR3 permitted. Once TCRdb had reprocessed the reads, it stored one entry per CDR3 protein sequence and supplied no DNA. What appears here as the V and J calls and clone size reflects TCRdb's work, not the paper's. This sample's listing comprises about 450,000 distinct CDR3 sequences. Clones ranked in the top ten supply roughly 7.2% of the sample.

General findings and caveats noted by the study authors: In roughly six donors, the dominant CD3+CD56+NKG2C+ clonotypes were among the top 10 CD8+ clonotypes and accounted for about 1.0-7.0% of CD8+ T cells. Those dominant clonotypes were again the most abundant among CD3+CD56-NKG2C+ cells in four donors, at roughly 28.3-60.1%. Whether the expanded NKG2C-expressing T cell clones were specific for HCMV antigens remained unclear.

The germline V gene encodes CDR1 DFQATT and CDR2 SNEGSKA (reference sequence). The CDR3 sequence holds 12 residues, the cysteine and phenylalanine included. No DNA was logged. HCMV serostatus was determined by detecting HCMV-specific IgG in serum with a commercial ELISA kit. Ficoll density gradient centrifugation was used to isolate peripheral blood mononuclear cells from blood. Rearrangement joined TRBV20-1 to TRBJ1-2. The source is a woman aged 18 to 75 in good health. Sequenced input: blood T cells: a sorted CD56 or NKG2C T cell subset, CD4+ or CD8+ T cells, or bulk PBMC T cells (not recorded which). The CDR3 region has the sequence CSARDLNYGYTF.